Below, one T cell receptor (beta chain) is given with its context. The data were produced by immunoSEQ multiplex PCR, yet TCRdb's version contains in-frame clones alone and is incomplete. The data hold 16,000 or so clones, with around 95% observed a single time. This sample is part of a study of T cell changes during pregnancy in multiple sclerosis. This receptor was taken from a female donor with multiple sclerosis, enrolled in a pregnancy study. The sequenced sample was peripheral blood, obtained in the third trimester of pregnancy.

CDR3: CASSQDRQRSSYNEQFF. For the CDR3, the DNA is TGTGCCAGCAGCCAAGATCGCCAGCGGAGCTCCTACAATGAGCAGTTCTTC. The genes are TRBV4-2 and TRBJ2-1, with TRBD2 as a possible D gene (5 bases). The germline V and J ends were trimmed by 0 bases and 0 bases, with 12 bases remaining between them. Germline-derived CDR1 and CDR2 are LGHNA and YNFKEQ. The CDR3 is 17 residues long.